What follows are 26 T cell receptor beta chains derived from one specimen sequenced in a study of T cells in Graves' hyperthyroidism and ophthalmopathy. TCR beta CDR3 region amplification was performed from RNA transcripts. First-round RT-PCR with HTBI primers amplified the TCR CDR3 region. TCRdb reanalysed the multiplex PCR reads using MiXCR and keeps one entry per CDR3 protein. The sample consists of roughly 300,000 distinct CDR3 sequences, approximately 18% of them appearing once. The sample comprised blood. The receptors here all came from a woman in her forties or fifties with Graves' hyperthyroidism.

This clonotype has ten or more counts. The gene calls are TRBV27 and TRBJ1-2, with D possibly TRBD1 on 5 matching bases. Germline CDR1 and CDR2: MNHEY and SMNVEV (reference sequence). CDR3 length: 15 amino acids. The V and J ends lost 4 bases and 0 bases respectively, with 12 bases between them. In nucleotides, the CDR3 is TGTGCCAGCAGTTCTAGGGGCCTCACTAACTATGGCTACACCTTC. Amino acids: CASSSRGLTNYGYTF.

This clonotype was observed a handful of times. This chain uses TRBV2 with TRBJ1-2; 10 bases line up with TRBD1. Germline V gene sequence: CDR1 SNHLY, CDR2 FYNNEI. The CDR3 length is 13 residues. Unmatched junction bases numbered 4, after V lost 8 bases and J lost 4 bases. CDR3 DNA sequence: TGTGCCAGCGGGACAGGGGTCAGCTATGGCTACACCTTC. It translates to CASGTGVSYGYTF.

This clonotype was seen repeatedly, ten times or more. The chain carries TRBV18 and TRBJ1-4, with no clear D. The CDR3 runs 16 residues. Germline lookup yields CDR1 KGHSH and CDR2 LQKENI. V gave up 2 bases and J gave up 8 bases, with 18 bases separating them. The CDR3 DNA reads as TGTGCCAGCTCACCAGACCCCGGCCCCCTGGGAGAAAAACTGTTTTTT. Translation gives CASSPDPGPLGEKLFF.

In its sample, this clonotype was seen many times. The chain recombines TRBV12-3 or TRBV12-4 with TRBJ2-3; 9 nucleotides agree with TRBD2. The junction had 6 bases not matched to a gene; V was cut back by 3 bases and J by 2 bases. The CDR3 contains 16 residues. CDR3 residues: CASSLRLAVFTDTQYF. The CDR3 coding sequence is TGTGCCAGCAGTTTGAGACTAGCGGTTTTCACAGATACGCAGTATTTT.

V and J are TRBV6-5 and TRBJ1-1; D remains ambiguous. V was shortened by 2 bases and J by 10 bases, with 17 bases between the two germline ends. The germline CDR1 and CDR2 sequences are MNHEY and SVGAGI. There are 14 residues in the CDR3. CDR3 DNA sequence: TGTGCCAGCAGTTACCGAGGGAACGAGGACGTAGCTTTCTTT. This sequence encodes CASSYRGNEDVAFF.

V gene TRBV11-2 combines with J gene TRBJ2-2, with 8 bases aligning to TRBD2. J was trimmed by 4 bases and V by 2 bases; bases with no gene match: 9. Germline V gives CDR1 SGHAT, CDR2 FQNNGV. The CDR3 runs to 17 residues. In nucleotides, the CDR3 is TGTGCCAGCAGCTTACCCGGGACTAGTTCGGGCACCGGGGAGCTGTTTTTT. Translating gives CASSLPGTSSGTGELFF.

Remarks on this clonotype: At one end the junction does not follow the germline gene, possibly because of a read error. CDR3 sequence (DNA): TGCGCCAGCAGCCACTTAGATAACACTGAAGCTTTCTTT. Its translation: CASSHLDNTEAFF. This chain uses TRBV7-9 with TRBJ1-1; unclear D gene. The germline V gene encodes CDR1 SEHNR and CDR2 FQNEAQ (reference sequence). The CDR3 totals 13 residues.

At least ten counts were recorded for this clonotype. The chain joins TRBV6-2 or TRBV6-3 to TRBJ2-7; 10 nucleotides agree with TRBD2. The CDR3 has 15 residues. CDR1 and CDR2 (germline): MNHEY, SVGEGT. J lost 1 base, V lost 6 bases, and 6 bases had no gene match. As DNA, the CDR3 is TGTGCCAGCAGCCGTAGCGGGGGGCCTTCCTACGAGCAGTACGTC. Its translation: CASSRSGGPSYEQYV.

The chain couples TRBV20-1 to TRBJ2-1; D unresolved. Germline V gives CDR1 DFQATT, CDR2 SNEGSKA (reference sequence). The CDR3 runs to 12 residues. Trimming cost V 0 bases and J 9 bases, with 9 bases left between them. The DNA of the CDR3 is TGCAGTGCTAGAGATCTTACGGGTGAGCAGTTCTTC. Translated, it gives CSARDLTGEQFF.

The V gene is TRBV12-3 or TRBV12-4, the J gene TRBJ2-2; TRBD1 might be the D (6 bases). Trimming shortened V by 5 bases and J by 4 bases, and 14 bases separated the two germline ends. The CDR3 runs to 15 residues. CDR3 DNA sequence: TGTGCCAGCAGTCCAGGGGCCGCGAGCACCGGGGAGCTGTTTTTT. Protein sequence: CASSPGAASTGELFF.

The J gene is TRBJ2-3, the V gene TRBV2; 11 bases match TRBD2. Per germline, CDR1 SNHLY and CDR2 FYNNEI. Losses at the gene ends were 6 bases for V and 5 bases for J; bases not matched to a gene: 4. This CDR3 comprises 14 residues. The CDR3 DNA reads TGTGCCAGCAGGCCAGGGACTAGCGGAGATACGCAGTATTTT. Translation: CASRPGTSGDTQYF. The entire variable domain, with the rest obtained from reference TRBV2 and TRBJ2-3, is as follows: EPEVTQTPSHQVTQMGQEVILRCVPISNHLYFYWYRQILGQKVEFLVSFYNNEISEKSEIFDDQFSVERPDGSNFTLKIRSTKLEDSAMYFCASRPGTSGDTQYFGPGTRLTVL.

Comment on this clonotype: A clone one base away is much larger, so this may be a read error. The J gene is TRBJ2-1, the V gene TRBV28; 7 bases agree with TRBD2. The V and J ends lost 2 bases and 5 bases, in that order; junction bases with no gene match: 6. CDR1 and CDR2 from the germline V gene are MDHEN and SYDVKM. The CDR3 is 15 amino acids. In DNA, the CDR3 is TGTGCCAGCAGTTTACTCGGGACTACAAACAATGAGCAGTTCTTC. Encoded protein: CASSLLGTTNNEQFF.

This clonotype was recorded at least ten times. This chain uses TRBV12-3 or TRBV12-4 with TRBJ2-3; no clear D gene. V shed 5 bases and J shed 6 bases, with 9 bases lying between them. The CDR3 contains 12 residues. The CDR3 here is CASSGEGDTQYF. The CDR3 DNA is TGTGCCAGCAGTGGTGAAGGGGATACGCAGTATTTT.

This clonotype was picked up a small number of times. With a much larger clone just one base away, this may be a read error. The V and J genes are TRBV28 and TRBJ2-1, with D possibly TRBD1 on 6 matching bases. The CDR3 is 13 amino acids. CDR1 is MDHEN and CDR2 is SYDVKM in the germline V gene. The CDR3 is CANSFEGVGEQFF. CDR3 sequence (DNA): TGTGCCAACAGTTTTGAGGGGGTTGGTGAGCAGTTCTTC.

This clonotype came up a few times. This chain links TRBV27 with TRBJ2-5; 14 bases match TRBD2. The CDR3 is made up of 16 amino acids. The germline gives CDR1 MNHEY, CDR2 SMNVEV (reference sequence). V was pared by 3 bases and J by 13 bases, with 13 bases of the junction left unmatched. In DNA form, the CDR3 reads TGTGCCAGCAGTTTCAGTACTCCGGGACTAGCGGGAGAAATGTACTTC. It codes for CASSFSTPGLAGEMYF.

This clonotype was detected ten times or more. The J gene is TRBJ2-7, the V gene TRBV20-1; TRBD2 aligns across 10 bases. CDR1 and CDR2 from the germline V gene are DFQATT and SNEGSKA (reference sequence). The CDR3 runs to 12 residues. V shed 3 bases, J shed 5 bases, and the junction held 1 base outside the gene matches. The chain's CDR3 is CSARTSGHEQYF. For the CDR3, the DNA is TGCAGTGCTAGGACTAGCGGGCACGAGCAGTACTTC.

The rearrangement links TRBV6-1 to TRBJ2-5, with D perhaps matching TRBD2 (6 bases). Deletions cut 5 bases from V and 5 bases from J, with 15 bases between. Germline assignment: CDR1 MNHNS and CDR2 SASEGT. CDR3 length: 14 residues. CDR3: CASSYLGGVETQYF. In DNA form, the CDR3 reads TGTGCCAGCAGTTATTTGGGAGGAGTGGAGACCCAGTACTTC.

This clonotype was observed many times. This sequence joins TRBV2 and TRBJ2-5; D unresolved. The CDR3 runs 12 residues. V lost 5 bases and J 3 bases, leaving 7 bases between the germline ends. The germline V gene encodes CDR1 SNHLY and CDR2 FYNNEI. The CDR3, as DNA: TGTGCCAGCAGTTCAGCCGAAGAGACCCAGTACTTC. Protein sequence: CASSSAEETQYF.

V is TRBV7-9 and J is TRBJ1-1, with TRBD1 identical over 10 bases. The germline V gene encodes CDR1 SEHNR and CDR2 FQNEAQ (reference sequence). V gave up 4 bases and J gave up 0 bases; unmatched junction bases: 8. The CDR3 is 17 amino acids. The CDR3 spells CASSSRGTGVMNTEAFF. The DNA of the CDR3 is TGTGCCAGCAGCTCGAGGGGGACAGGGGTGATGAACACTGAAGCTTTCTTT. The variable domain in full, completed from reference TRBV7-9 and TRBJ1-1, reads DTGVSQNPRHKITKRGQNVTFRCDPISEHNRLYWYRQTLGQGPEFLTYFQNEAQLEKSRLLSDRFSAERPKGSFSTLEIQRTEQGDSAMYLCASSSRGTGVMNTEAFFGQGTRLTVV.

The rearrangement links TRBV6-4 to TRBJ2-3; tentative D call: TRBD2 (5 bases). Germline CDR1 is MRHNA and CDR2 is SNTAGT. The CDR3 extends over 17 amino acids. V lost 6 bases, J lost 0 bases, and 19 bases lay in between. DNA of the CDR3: TGTGCCAGCAGACCCGCCTTAAGGCGGGCTAGCACAGATACGCAGTATTTT. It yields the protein CASRPALRRASTDTQYF.

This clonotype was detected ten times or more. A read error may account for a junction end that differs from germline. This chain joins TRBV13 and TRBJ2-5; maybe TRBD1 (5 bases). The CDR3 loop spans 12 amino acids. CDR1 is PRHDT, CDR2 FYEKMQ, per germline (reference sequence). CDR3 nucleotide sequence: TGTGCCAGCAGCTTAGGCACAGGTCCGGAAGACTTC. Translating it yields CASSLGTGPEDF. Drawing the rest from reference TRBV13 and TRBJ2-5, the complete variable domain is AAGVIQSPRHLIKEKRETATLKCYPIPRHDTVYWYQQGPGQDPQFLISFYEKMQSDKGSIPDRFSAQQFSDYHSELNMSSLELGDSALYFCASSLGTGPEDFGPGTRLLVL.

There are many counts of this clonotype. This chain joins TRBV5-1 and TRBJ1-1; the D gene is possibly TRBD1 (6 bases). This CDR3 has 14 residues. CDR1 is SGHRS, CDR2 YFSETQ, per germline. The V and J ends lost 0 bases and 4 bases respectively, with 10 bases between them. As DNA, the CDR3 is TGCGCCAGCAGCTTGGCGGGACAAGGCACTGAAGCTTTCTTT. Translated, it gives CASSLAGQGTEAFF.

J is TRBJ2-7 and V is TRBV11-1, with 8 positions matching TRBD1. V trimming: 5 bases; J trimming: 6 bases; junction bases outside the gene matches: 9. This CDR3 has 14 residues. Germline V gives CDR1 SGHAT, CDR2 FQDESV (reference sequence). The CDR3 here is CASSQRTGLGEQYF. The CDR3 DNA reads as TGTGCCAGCAGCCAAAGGACAGGGCTTGGCGAGCAGTACTTC.

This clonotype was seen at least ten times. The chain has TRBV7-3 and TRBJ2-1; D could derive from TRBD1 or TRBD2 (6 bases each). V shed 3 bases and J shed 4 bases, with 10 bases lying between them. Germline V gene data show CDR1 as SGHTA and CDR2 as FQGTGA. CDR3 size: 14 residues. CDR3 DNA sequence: TGTGCCAGCAGCTTTACAGGGACTTACAATGAGCAGTTCTTC. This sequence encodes CASSFTGTYNEQFF.

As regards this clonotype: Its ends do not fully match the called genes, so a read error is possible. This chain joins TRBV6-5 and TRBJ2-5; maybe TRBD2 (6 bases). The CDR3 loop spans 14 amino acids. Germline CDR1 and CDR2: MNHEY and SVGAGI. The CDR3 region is CASRATGDIETQYF. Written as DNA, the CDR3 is TGCGCCAGCAGGGCAACGGGAGACATAGAGACCCAGTACTTC.

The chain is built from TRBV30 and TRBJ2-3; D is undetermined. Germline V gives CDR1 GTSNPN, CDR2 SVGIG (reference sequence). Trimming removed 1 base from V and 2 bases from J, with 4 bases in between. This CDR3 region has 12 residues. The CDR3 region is CAWSDPTDTQYF. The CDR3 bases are TGTGCCTGGAGTGACCCCACAGATACGCAGTATTTT.